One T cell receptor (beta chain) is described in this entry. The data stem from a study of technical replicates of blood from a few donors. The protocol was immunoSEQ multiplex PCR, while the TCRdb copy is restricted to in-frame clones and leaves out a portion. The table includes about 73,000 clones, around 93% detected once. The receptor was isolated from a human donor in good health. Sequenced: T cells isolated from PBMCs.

In nucleotides, the CDR3 is TGCAGCGTTGAAGCTGAGGGCTCCTACGAGCAGTACTTC. Amino acids: CSVEAEGSYEQYF. The chain uses TRBV29-1 and TRBJ2-7, with D possibly matching TRBD2 (5 bases). In germline, CDR1 is SQVTM, CDR2 ANQGSEA. This CDR3 comprises 13 residues. Trimming removed 1 base at V and 0 bases at J, with 7 bases between.